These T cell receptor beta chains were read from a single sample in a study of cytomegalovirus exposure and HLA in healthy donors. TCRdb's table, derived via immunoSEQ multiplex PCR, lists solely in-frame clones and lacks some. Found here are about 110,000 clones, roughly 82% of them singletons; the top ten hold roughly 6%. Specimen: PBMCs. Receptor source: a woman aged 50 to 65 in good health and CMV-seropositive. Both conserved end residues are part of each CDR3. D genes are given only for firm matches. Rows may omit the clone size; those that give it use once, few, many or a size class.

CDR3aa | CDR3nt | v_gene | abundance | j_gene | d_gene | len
CASSVGVGTGSDTIYF | TGTGCCAGCAGCGTAGGTGTCGGGACAGGGTCGGACACCATATATTTT | TRBV9 | - | TRBJ1-3 | TRBD1 | 16
CASSPSLAGGLETQYF | TGTGCCAGCTCACCCTCACTGGCGGGGGGTTTAGAGACCCAGTACTTC | TRBV18 | - | TRBJ2-5 | TRBD2 | 16
CASSQGQGDEKLFF | TGTGCCAGCAGCCAGGGACAGGGCGACGAAAAACTGTTTTTT | TRBV4-2 | few | TRBJ1-4 | TRBD1 | 14
CASSPGGSNYGYTF | TGTGCCAGCAGCCCAGGGGGCAGCAACTATGGCTACACCTTC | TRBV7-8 | - | TRBJ1-2 | TRBD1 | 14
CASSVVPWETQYF | TGCGCCAGCAGTGTAGTCCCCTGGGAGACCCAGTACTTC | TRBV10-2 | - | TRBJ2-5 | - | 13
CASSLYRDAGELFF | TGTGCCAGCAGCCTCTACAGGGACGCCGGGGAGCTGTTTTTT | TRBV7-3 | - | TRBJ2-2 | - | 14
CASSEANRRVSYEQYF | TGTGCCAGCAGTGAAGCGAATCGGAGGGTCTCCTACGAGCAGTACTTC | TRBV6-1 | - | TRBJ2-7 | - | 16
CASSLDRVRTEAFF | TGTGCCAGCAGCCTCGACAGGGTTCGCACTGAAGCTTTCTTT | TRBV6-5 | - | TRBJ1-1 | TRBD1 | 14
CASSLSLRAGELFF | TGTGCCAGCAGTTTATCACTCCGTGCCGGGGAGCTGTTTTTT | TRBV27 | - | TRBJ2-2 | - | 14
CASSQALSSGTGFYGYTF | TGCGCCAGCAGCCAAGCTTTATCTTCCGGGACAGGATTTTATGGCTACACCTTC | TRBV5-1 | once | TRBJ1-2 | TRBD1 | 18
CASSPRAMGLEQFF | TGTGCCAGCAGCCCCAGGGCTATGGGTTTAGAGCAGTTCTTC | TRBV7-3 | - | TRBJ2-1 | - | 14
CASSYSTTEAFF | TGTGCCAGCAGTTACTCGACAACTGAAGCTTTCTTT | TRBV6-5 | - | TRBJ1-1 | - | 12
CASSPEMWETQYF | TGTGCCAGCTCACCGGAGATGTGGGAGACCCAGTACTTC | TRBV18 | - | TRBJ2-5 | - | 13
CASGKGRSDYNSPLHF | TGTGCCAGCGGGAAAGGGAGATCGGATTATAATTCACCCCTCCACTTT | TRBV5-4 | - | TRBJ1-6 | - | 16
CASSLGGHGSQPQHF | TGTGCCAGCAGCTTGGGGGGGCATGGATCACAGCCCCAGCATTTT | TRBV5-6 | - | TRBJ1-5 | - | 15
CASSFQGQAYGYTF | TGTGCCAGCAGTTTCCAAGGACAGGCCTATGGCTACACCTTC | TRBV28 | - | TRBJ1-2 | TRBD1 | 14
CASSLASLEPIDYEQYF | TGTGCCAGCAGCTTAGCCAGCCTCGAACCAATTGACTACGAGCAGTACTTC | TRBV7-9 | - | TRBJ2-7 | - | 17